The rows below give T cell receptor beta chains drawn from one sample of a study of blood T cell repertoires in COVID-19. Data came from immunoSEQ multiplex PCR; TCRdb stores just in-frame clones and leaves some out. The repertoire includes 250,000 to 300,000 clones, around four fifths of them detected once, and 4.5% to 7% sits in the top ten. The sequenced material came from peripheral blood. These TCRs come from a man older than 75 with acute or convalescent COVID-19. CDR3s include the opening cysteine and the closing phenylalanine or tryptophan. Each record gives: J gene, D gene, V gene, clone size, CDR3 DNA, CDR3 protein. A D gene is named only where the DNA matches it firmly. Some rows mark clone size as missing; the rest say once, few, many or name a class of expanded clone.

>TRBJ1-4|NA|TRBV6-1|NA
TGTGCCAGCAGTGAAGGGCGGGTTAATGAAAAACTGTTTTTT
CASSEGRVNEKLFF
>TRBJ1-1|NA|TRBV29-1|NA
TGCAGCGTCCTCAGGGTCACTGAAGCTTTCTTT
CSVLRVTEAFF
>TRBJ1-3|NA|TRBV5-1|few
TGCGCCAGCAGCTTGGTACTGGGAGACTCTGGAAACACCATATATTTT
CASSLVLGDSGNTIYF
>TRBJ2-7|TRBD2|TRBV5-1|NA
TGCGCCAGCAGCCCTGGGACTAGCCTATCCTACGAGCAGTACTTC
CASSPGTSLSYEQYF
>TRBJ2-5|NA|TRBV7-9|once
TGTGCCAGCAGCCCAACAGATGGTCAAGAGACCCAGTACTTC
CASSPTDGQETQYF
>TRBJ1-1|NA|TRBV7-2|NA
TGTGCCAGCAGATTACAGGGGAACACTGAAGCTTTCTTT
CASRLQGNTEAFF
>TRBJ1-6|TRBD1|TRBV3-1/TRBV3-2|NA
TGTGCCAGCAGCCTGGGACAGGGAACTTCACCCCTCCACTTT
CASSLGQGTSPLHF
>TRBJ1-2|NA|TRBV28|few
TGTGCCAGCAGTCCGCCTCGGGGCTATGGCTACACCTTC
CASSPPRGYGYTF
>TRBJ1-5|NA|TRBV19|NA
TGTGCCAGTAGTATACCCAGTTATAGCAATCAGCCCCAGCATTTT
CASSIPSYSNQPQHF
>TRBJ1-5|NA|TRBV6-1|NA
TGTGCCAGCAGTGAGACAGTCTATAGCAATCAGCCCCAGCATTTT
CASSETVYSNQPQHF
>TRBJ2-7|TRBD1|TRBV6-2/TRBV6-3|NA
TGTGCCAGCAGTTACTCGACAACGGGACAGGGGCTTCACTACGAGCAGTACTTC
CASSYSTTGQGLHYEQYF
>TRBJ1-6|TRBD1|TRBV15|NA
TGTGCCACCAGCAGAGGGCTCCAGGGGGCGGGATCACCCCTCCACTTT
CATSRGLQGAGSPLHF
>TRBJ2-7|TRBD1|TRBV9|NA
TGTGCCAGCAGCGTTGGACAGGGGGTTCTCGAGCAGTACTTC
CASSVGQGVLEQYF
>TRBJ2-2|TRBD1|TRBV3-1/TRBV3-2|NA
TGTGCCAGCAGCCAAGGGACAGGGGGCTACCAACGGGGGGAGCTGTTTTTT
CASSQGTGGYQRGELFF
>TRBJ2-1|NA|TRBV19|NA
TGTGCCAGTAGTATAATAGCTGGTGAGCAGTTCTTC
CASSIIAGEQFF
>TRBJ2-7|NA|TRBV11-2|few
TGTGCCAGCAGCTTAGCAGGGTTAAGTCCCTACGAGCAGTACTTC
CASSLAGLSPYEQYF
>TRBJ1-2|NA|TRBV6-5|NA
TGTGCCAGCAGCAAACAGGGAGGGGAATATGGCTACACCTTC
CASSKQGGEYGYTF
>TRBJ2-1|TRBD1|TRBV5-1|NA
TGCGCCAGCAGCTTCAGGACAGGGGGAAACAATGAGCAGTTCTTC
CASSFRTGGNNEQFF
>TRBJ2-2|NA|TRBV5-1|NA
TGCGCCAGCAGCTTGGCCCGGGAAGGGGAGCTGTTTTTT
CASSLAREGELFF
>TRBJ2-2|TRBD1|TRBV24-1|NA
TGTGCCACCTCGGGACAGGGAATCACCGGGGAGCTGTTTTTT
CATSGQGITGELFF
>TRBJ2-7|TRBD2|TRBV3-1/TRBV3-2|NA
TGTGCCAGCAGCCAAATAGGGACTATCTACGAGCAGTACTTC
CASSQIGTIYEQYF
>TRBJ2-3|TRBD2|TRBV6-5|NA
TGTGCCAGCAGTCCAGCGGGAGGAACAGATACGCAGTATTTT
CASSPAGGTDTQYF
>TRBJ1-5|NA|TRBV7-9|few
TGTGCCAGCAGCTTTACAGGGTCCCAGCCCCAGCATTTT
CASSFTGSQPQHF
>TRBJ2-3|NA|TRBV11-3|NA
TGTGCCAGCAGCCGTAGCGGCACAGATACGCAGTATTTT
CASSRSGTDTQYF
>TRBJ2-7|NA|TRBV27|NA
TGTGCCAGCAGTTTACGGTACGGCTCCTACGAGCAGTACTTC
CASSLRYGSYEQYF
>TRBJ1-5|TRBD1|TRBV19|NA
TGTGCCAGACCGCTCATTGAAACGGGACAGGGGGGGATTAACGGCAATCAGCCCCAGCATTTT
CARPLIETGQGGINGNQPQHF
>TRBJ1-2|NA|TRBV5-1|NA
TGCGCCAGCAGCTTGGACAATAACTATGGCTACACCTTC
CASSLDNNYGYTF
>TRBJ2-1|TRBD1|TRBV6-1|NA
TGTGCCAGCAGTGAAAAGAAATACGCGCAGGGGGCTTACAATGAGCAGTTCTTC
CASSEKKYAQGAYNEQFF
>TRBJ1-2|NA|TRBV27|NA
TGTGCCAGCAGTTTAAACTGGGGCGGGAGCTATGGCTACACCTTC
CASSLNWGGSYGYTF
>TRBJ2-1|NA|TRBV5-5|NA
TGTGCCAGCAGCTTGGACCTACTCGCTTCGGGCTACAATGAGCAGTTCTTC
CASSLDLLASGYNEQFF
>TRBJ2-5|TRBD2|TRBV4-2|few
TGTGCCAGCAGCCAAGTCTTGGCGGGAGGTAATCAAGAGACCCAGTACTTC
CASSQVLAGGNQETQYF
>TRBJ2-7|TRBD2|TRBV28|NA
TGTGCCAGCAGTTTATGGGCTAGCGGGAGTTCCTACGAGCAGTACTTC
CASSLWASGSSYEQYF
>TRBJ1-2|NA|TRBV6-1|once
TGTGCCAGCAGTGATAGTTCAGGGAAATCCAAAGGCTACACCTTC
CASSDSSGKSKGYTF
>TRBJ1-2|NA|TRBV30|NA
TGTGCCTGGAGTATCCGGACAGTGACTTATGGCTACACCTTC
CAWSIRTVTYGYTF
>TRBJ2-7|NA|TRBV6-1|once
TGTGCCAGCAGTGAGCGGAGTAAGCAGTACTTC
CASSERSKQYF
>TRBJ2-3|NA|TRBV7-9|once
TGTGCCAGCAGCTTAGGTTGGCAGGGGAAAGATACGCAGTATTTT
CASSLGWQGKDTQYF
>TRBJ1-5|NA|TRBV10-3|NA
TGTGCCATCAGTGAGGGGACTAACAATCAGCCCCAGCATTTT
CAISEGTNNQPQHF